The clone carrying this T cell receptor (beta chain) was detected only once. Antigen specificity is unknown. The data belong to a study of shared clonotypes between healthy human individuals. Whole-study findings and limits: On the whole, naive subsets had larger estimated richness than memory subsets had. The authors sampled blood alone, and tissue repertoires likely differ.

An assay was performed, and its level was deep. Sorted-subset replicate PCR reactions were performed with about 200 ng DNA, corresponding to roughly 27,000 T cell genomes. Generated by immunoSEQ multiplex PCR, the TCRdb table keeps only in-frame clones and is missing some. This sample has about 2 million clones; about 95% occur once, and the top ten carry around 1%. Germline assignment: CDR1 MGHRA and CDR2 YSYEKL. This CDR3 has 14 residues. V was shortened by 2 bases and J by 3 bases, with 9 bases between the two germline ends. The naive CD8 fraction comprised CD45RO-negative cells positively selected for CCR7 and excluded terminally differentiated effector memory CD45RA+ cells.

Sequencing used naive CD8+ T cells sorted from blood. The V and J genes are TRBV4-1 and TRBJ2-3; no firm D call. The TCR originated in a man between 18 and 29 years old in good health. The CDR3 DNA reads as TGCGCCAGCAGCCAATCGGAAGGAACAGATACGCAGTATTTT. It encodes CASSQSEGTDTQYF.